These 5 T cell receptor beta chains were all obtained from the same sample, sequenced in a study of cytomegalovirus exposure and HLA in healthy donors. The PCR employed 60 Vbeta primers together with 13 Jbeta primers. The assay was immunoSEQ multiplex PCR, and TCRdb's table has in-frame clones only and misses some. The data hold over 50,000 clones, with 68% observed a single time. Sequenced: PBMCs. These receptors all come from a man between 35 and 55 years old in good health and CMV-seropositive.

This clone showed up just a few times. The chain has TRBV7-2 and TRBJ2-5; D is unclear. The J call may be in error: the DNA end matches TRBJ2-7 better. In germline, CDR1 is SGHTA, CDR2 FQGNSA. This CDR3 region has 13 residues. As DNA, the CDR3 is TGTGCCAGCAGCTTAGCTTTGCCATACGAGCAGTACTTC. Amino acids: CASSLALPYEQYF.

About this clone itself: This likely came from a read error, as a far larger clone is one base away. CDR3 sequence (DNA): TGCGCCAGCAGCCCCTCCCCCCTGGTGACAGTGCACGAGACCCAGTACTTC. This codes for CASSPSPLVTVHETQYF. The V call is TRBV5-1, the J call TRBJ2-5, with TRBD1 as a possible D gene (5 bases). The V end was cut by 4 bases, the J end by 5 bases, with 24 bases between. The germline V gene encodes CDR1 SGHRS and CDR2 YFSETQ. The CDR3 totals 17 residues.

The chain employs TRBV19 and TRBJ2-5; D may be TRBD1 (7 bases). V gave up 0 bases and J gave up 9 bases, with 14 bases separating them. The CDR3 runs 14 residues. CDR1 is LNHDA, CDR2 SQIVND, per germline (reference sequence). The CDR3 DNA reads TGTGCCAGTAGTATAGATCGGCAGGGGGAGGCCCAGTACTTC. It specifies CASSIDRQGEAQYF. Variable domain in full (rest from reference TRBV19 and TRBJ2-5): DGGITQSPKYLFRKEGQNVTLSCEQNLNHDAMYWYRQDPGQGLRLIYYSQIVNDFQKGDIAEGYSVSREKKESFPLTVTSAQKNPTAFYLCASSIDRQGEAQYFGPGTRLLVL.

This clone was picked up a small number of times. The chain carries TRBV6-6 and TRBJ2-1; 7 bases fit TRBD2. This CDR3 is built from 15 residues. The V gene's germline CDR1 is MNHNY and CDR2 SVGAGI (reference sequence). Trimming at V came to 6 bases and at J to 2 bases, leaving 7 bases not matched to a gene. CDR3 region: CASRLSGATYNEQFF. The CDR3 DNA is TGTGCCAGCAGACTGAGCGGGGCTACCTACAATGAGCAGTTCTTC.

The chain recombines TRBV19 with TRBJ2-2; no clear D gene. V was clipped by 3 bases and J by 6 bases, with 5 bases between them. The germline V gene has CDR1 LNHDA and CDR2 SQIVND (reference sequence). This CDR3 is built from 12 residues. CDR3 sequence reads: CASSISSGELFF. The CDR3 nucleotides read TGTGCCAGTAGTATTTCTTCCGGGGAGCTGTTTTTT.